These 31 T cell receptor beta chains were all obtained from the same sample, sequenced in a study of shared clonotypes between healthy human individuals. Assay used: immunoSEQ multiplex PCR; TCRdb lists only in-frame clones, some missing. The repertoire holds roughly 2.2 million clones, with 85% to 95% as singletons. The sequenced sample was naive CD4+ T cells from PBMCs. Subset: CD45RA+ positively selected. Receptors were obtained from a man between 18 and 29 years old in good health. Some clones in this sample may be carry-over from other donors' samples.

The chain recombines TRBV7-9 with TRBJ2-5; 13 bases agree with TRBD2. The length of the CDR3 is 17 residues. The trim removed 5 bases at V and 0 bases at J, leaving 6 bases unmatched. The germline V gene encodes CDR1 SEHNR and CDR2 FQNEAQ (reference sequence). CDR3 sequence (DNA): TGTGCCAGCAGCCCTGGGACTAGCGGGACGTACCAAGAGACCCAGTACTTC. Amino acid sequence: CASSPGTSGTYQETQYF.

A remark on this clone: The identical CDR3 is also encoded by other nucleotide sequences in the sample. V usage is TRBV7-3 and J usage is TRBJ2-1; unclear D gene. Germline CDR1 reads SGHTA; CDR2 reads FQGTGA. V lost 3 bases to trimming and J lost 5 bases, with 8 bases between them. The CDR3 contains 13 residues. The CDR3 sequence: CASSLAENNEQFF. CDR3 sequence (DNA): TGTGCCAGCAGCTTGGCCGAAAACAATGAGCAGTTCTTC.

This chain links TRBV30 with TRBJ2-5; D is perhaps TRBD1 (6 bases). The J call may be incorrect, as the DNA end agrees better with TRBJ2-7. Germline CDR1 reads GTSNPN; CDR2 reads SVGIG (reference sequence). The CDR3 is made up of 12 amino acids. The CDR3 DNA reads TGTGCCTGGAGCCAACAGGGCTACGAGCAGTACTTC. Amino acid sequence: CAWSQQGYEQYF.

The chain couples TRBV7-8 to TRBJ2-7, with D perhaps TRBD1 or TRBD2 (5 bases each). Trimming stripped 4 bases from V and 2 bases from J, with 9 bases between. The CDR3 has 13 amino acids. Germline CDR1 and CDR2: SGHVS and FQNEAQ. In nucleotides, the CDR3 is TGTGCCAGCAGCTCCGGGGCCACCTACGAGCAGTACTTC. Encoded protein: CASSSGATYEQYF.

This rearrangement joins TRBV27 to TRBJ2-1; 14 bases match TRBD2. Germline CDR1 and CDR2: MNHEY and SMNVEV (reference sequence). CDR3 size: 19 residues. Germline trimming cut 3 bases from V and 9 bases from J; bases unmatched to any gene: 16. This chain's CDR3 is CASSLLPPGLAGEFREQFF. CDR3 bases: TGTGCCAGCAGTTTGCTACCACCGGGACTAGCGGGAGAATTCCGTGAGCAGTTCTTC.

This clone was observed a single time. The chain links TRBV4-3 to TRBJ1-2; a weak D match, TRBD1 (5 bases). Germline values: CDR1 LGHNA, CDR2 YSLEER. V was shortened by 2 bases and J by 8 bases, with 21 bases between the two germline ends. The CDR3 has 16 amino acids. The CDR3 DNA reads TGCGCCAGCAGCCAATCTTCCTTCAGAGGGACTGAGGGCTACACCTTC. Encoded protein: CASSQSSFRGTEGYTF.

CDR3 in DNA: TGTGCCAGCAGCGTACGAACAGGGTACACCGGGGAGCTGTTTTTT. Translation: CASSVRTGYTGELFF. The rearrangement links TRBV9 to TRBJ2-2, with D tentatively TRBD1 (6 bases). With 1 base removed from V and 3 bases from J, the gap between germline ends came to 10 bases. The CDR3 has 15 amino acids. Germline V gene lookup returns CDR1 SGDLS and CDR2 YYNGEE.

This chain joins TRBV10-3 and TRBJ2-3; D is possibly TRBD2 (5 bases). Germline V gives CDR1 ENHRY, CDR2 SYGVKD. The CDR3 is made up of 14 amino acids. Trimming removed 3 bases at V and 4 bases at J, with 11 bases between. The CDR3 spells CAISEGRTADTQYF. The CDR3 DNA reads as TGTGCCATCAGTGAAGGGAGAACCGCAGATACGCAGTATTTT.

The chain carries TRBV29-1 and TRBJ1-1, with a possible D match to TRBD1 (5 bases). In germline, CDR1 is SQVTM, CDR2 ANQGSEA. V was trimmed by 4 bases and J by 3 bases, leaving 18 bases between them. The CDR3 sequence is 15 residues long. This chain's CDR3 is CSVGGDGRWDTEAFF. The CDR3 DNA is TGCAGCGTTGGAGGGGACGGGCGTTGGGACACTGAAGCTTTCTTT. The full variable domain, with the rest looked up from reference TRBV29-1 and TRBJ1-1, is SAVISQKPSRDICQRGTSLTIQCQVDSQVTMMFWYRQQPGQSLTLIATANQGSEATYESGFVIDKFPISRPNLTFSTLTVSNMSPEDSSIYLCSVGGDGRWDTEAFFGQGTRLTVV.

This clone was observed a handful of times. The sample carries other DNA sequences with the same CDR3. The chain couples TRBV6-5 to TRBJ2-7, with a weak D call TRBD1 (6 bases). Germline V gene lookup returns CDR1 MNHEY and CDR2 SVGAGI. This CDR3 comprises 12 residues. V was clipped by 0 bases and J by 7 bases, with 7 bases between them. CDR3 residues: CASSYSRGEQYF. DNA for the CDR3: TGTGCCAGCAGTTACTCGAGGGGGGAGCAGTACTTC.

This chain connects TRBV10-1 to TRBJ1-2; D remains ambiguous. V was shortened by 7 bases and J by 0 bases, with 24 bases between the two germline ends. This CDR3 is 18 amino acids long. Germline V lookup: CDR1 WNHNN, CDR2 SYGVQD (reference sequence). CDR3 region: CASISTSSTRLSNYGYTF. The CDR3 DNA is TGCGCCAGCATCTCTACGAGCAGCACCCGATTGTCTAACTATGGCTACACCTTC.

The rearrangement links TRBV6-1 to TRBJ1-4, with 7 bases aligning to TRBD1. Germline assignment: CDR1 MNHNS and CDR2 SASEGT. V shed 6 bases, J shed 5 bases, and the junction held 6 bases outside the gene matches. CDR3 length equals 14 residues. CDR3 loop: CASRPGTANEKLFF. CDR3 DNA sequence: TGTGCCAGCAGGCCCGGGACAGCAAATGAAAAACTGTTTTTT.

The chain couples TRBV7-7 to TRBJ2-5; 7 positions match TRBD2. With V trimmed by 6 bases and J by 0 bases, 1 base remained unmatched. The CDR3 contains 13 residues. Germline V lookup: CDR1 SSHAT, CDR2 FNYEAQ (reference sequence). The DNA for the CDR3 is TGTGCCAGCAGGGGGGGGAACCAAGAGACCCAGTACTTC. Translation gives CASRGGNQETQYF. Combining the CDR3 with reference TRBV7-7 and TRBJ2-5 gives the whole variable domain GAGVSQSPRYKVTKRGQDVTLRCDPISSHATLYWYQQALGQGPEFLTYFNYEAQPDKSGLPSDRFSAERPEGSISTLTIQRTEQRDSAMYRCASRGGNQETQYFGPGTRLLVL.

The chain combines TRBV27 with TRBJ2-7; D remains ambiguous. Trimming cost V 6 bases and J 0 bases, with 15 bases left between them. CDR1 is MNHEY, CDR2 SMNVEV, per germline (reference sequence). The CDR3 runs 15 residues. In nucleotides, the CDR3 is TGTGCCAGCAGACCTTGGGCGGATCTCTCCTACGAGCAGTACTTC. This translates into CASRPWADLSYEQYF.

This chain connects TRBV6-5 to TRBJ1-4; TRBD1 matches 8 bases. This CDR3 contains 15 residues. Germline V gene data show CDR1 as MNHEY and CDR2 as SVGAGI. V was clipped by 4 bases and J by 5 bases; unmatched bases: 6. Written as DNA, the CDR3 is TGTGCCAGCAGTTCGACAGGGGCGCGGAATGAAAAACTGTTTTTT. Amino acids: CASSSTGARNEKLFF.

This chain links TRBV10-3 with TRBJ2-2; 13 bases map to TRBD2. Germline V CDR1 and CDR2: ENHRY, SYGVKD. J was trimmed by 8 bases and V by 4 bases; bases with no gene match: 10. CDR3 length: 17 residues. CDR3 in amino acids: CAISAFGLAGVTGELFF. CDR3 DNA sequence: TGTGCCATCAGTGCCTTCGGACTAGCGGGAGTAACAGGGGAGCTGTTTTTT.

V gene TRBV11-1 combines with J gene TRBJ1-5, with D unresolved. The CDR3 runs to 12 residues. V lost 2 bases and J 9 bases, leaving 8 bases between the germline ends. Looked up from germline, CDR1 is SGHAT and CDR2 is FQDESV (reference sequence). The CDR3 spells CASSLSGSPQHF. The CDR3 nucleotides read TGTGCCAGCAGCTTATCTGGGTCGCCCCAGCATTTT.

This rearrangement joins TRBV7-9 to TRBJ1-2; D possibly corresponds to TRBD1 (5 bases). V was pared by 1 base and J by 4 bases, with 19 bases between. The CDR3 extends over 17 amino acids. CDR1 is SEHNR, CDR2 FQNEAQ, per germline (reference sequence). CDR3 region: CASSLGGALLGLYGYTF. CDR3 DNA: TGTGCCAGCAGCTTAGGTGGGGCCCTGCTTGGGCTCTATGGCTACACCTTC.

The rearrangement uses TRBV7-3 and TRBJ1-2; D remains unclear. The ends were cut back, 5 bases at V and 0 bases at J, with 13 bases in the middle. Per germline, CDR1 SGHTA and CDR2 FQGTGA. The CDR3 is made up of 15 amino acids. The CDR3 protein is CASSLTAGANYGYTF. In nucleotides, the CDR3 is TGTGCCAGCAGCCTGACGGCTGGAGCTAACTATGGCTACACCTTC.

This chain uses TRBV7-2 with TRBJ1-1; D unresolved. Germline lookup yields CDR1 SGHTA and CDR2 FQGNSA. The CDR3 loop spans 12 amino acids. V was trimmed by 3 bases and J by 9 bases, leaving 11 bases between them. The CDR3, as DNA: TGTGCCAGCAGCTTTCCGGGCGCGAAAGCTTTCTTT. This translates into CASSFPGAKAFF.

This chain joins TRBV10-3 and TRBJ1-1; D might be TRBD1 (6 bases). The CDR3 spans 14 residues. CDR1 and CDR2 from the germline V gene are ENHRY and SYGVKD. V shed 5 bases and J shed 1 base, with 11 bases lying between them. As DNA, the CDR3 is TGTGCCATCAGTACGGACAGAGCGAACACTGAAGCTTTCTTT. This translates into CAISTDRANTEAFF.

The gene calls are TRBV6-5 and TRBJ2-6; D unresolved. Trimming removed 6 bases at V and 1 base at J, with 4 bases between. CDR3 size: 13 residues. The V gene's germline CDR1 is MNHEY and CDR2 SVGAGI. The CDR3 DNA reads TGTGCCAGCAGAAAATCTGGGGCCAACGTCCTGACTTTC. Its translation is CASRKSGANVLTF.

About this clone itself: Other DNA sequences of this sample code for an identical CDR3. The chain joins TRBV18 to TRBJ1-5, with 7 bases fitting TRBD1. The CDR3 is 14 residues long. The J segment lost 4 bases and the V segment lost 3 bases, leaving 3 bases of the junction unmatched. Germline V lookup: CDR1 KGHSH, CDR2 LQKENI. In DNA form, the CDR3 reads TGTGCCAGCTCACCGGAACAGGGGAATCAGCCCCAGCATTTT. This encodes CASSPEQGNQPQHF.

The chain carries TRBV28 and TRBJ1-1; D possibly corresponds to TRBD1 (6 bases). The CDR3 consists of 12 residues. The ends were cut back, 5 bases at V and 5 bases at J, with 9 bases in the middle. In germline, CDR1 is MDHEN, CDR2 SYDVKM. In DNA, the CDR3 is TGTGCCAGCAGTCCCGGACAGACTGAAGCTTTCTTT. This encodes CASSPGQTEAFF.

V is TRBV6-5 and J is TRBJ2-1; D is unresolved. Between the trimmed V and J ends, which lost 4 bases and 8 bases, there was a span of 6 bases. Germline CDR1 and CDR2: MNHEY and SVGAGI. There are 11 residues in the CDR3. The CDR3 protein is CASSSKYEQFF. The CDR3 DNA reads TGTGCCAGCAGTTCTAAGTATGAGCAGTTCTTC.

The chain recombines TRBV6-4 with TRBJ1-4; D remains unclear. This CDR3 region has 13 residues. Per germline, CDR1 MRHNA and CDR2 SNTAGT. Trimming shortened V by 4 bases and J by 11 bases, and 14 bases separated the two germline ends. The CDR3 here is CASSGYKRRKLFF. For the CDR3, the DNA is TGTGCCAGCAGTGGTTATAAAAGGCGGAAACTGTTTTTT.

The chain joins TRBV18 to TRBJ2-7; possible D gene TRBD1, 7 bases. The CDR3 spans 15 residues. The germline V and J ends were trimmed by 4 bases and 1 base, with 14 bases remaining between them. Germline CDR1 reads KGHSH; CDR2 reads LQKENI. The CDR3 reads CASSLIRGTSYEQYF. CDR3 nucleotide sequence: TGTGCCAGCTCACTAATCAGGGGGACTTCCTACGAGCAGTACTTC.

This sequence joins TRBV30 and TRBJ1-5, with D possibly TRBD1 on 5 matching bases. The CDR3 covers 14 residues. Trimming took off 2 bases at V and 9 bases at J, with 17 bases between the two ends. Germline CDR1 reads GTSNPN; CDR2 reads SVGIG (reference sequence). CDR3 in DNA: TGTGCCTGGAGTCCTACCCCCTGGGGCCCGCCCCAGCATTTT. Amino acids: CAWSPTPWGPPQHF.

The chain links TRBV6-5 to TRBJ2-7; 9 bases agree with TRBD2. This CDR3 comprises 14 residues. The V and J ends lost 0 bases and 7 bases, in that order; junction bases with no gene match: 4. Per germline, CDR1 MNHEY and CDR2 SVGAGI. Here the CDR3 DNA reads TGTGCCAGCAGTTACTCTGGGACTAGCTCTGAGCAGTACTTC. Its translation: CASSYSGTSSEQYF.

The chain combines TRBV6-5 with TRBJ2-7; D may match TRBD1 or TRBD2 (5 bases each). Germline CDR1 is MNHEY and CDR2 is SVGAGI. This CDR3 contains 13 residues. Trimming took 7 bases from V and 2 from J, leaving 12 bases between them. CDR3 in DNA: TGTGCCAGCACCAGTGGGACCCCCTACGAGCAGTACTTC. This codes for CASTSGTPYEQYF.

This chain joins TRBV27 and TRBJ1-5; D is unclear. With 2 bases removed from V and 4 bases from J, the gap between germline ends came to 15 bases. The CDR3 totals 16 residues. Per germline, CDR1 MNHEY and CDR2 SMNVEV (reference sequence). CDR3 nucleotide sequence: TGTGCCAGCAGTTTAAAAGGCCCGGTGGGGAATCAGCCCCAGCATTTT. Translating gives CASSLKGPVGNQPQHF.